Following are 13 T cell receptor beta chains from one sample sequenced in a study of T cells in Graves' hyperthyroidism and ophthalmopathy. TCR beta CDR3 sequences were amplified from RNA transcripts. When the TCR CDR3 underwent first-round RT-PCR, the HTBI primer set was used. One entry per CDR3 protein, called by TCRdb with MiXCR from the multiplex PCR reads. The data hold 650,000 to 700,000 distinct CDR3 sequences, with roughly 17% observed a single time. Sequencing was done on a sample of blood. The receptors were gathered from a man in his fifties with Graves' hyperthyroidism.

The rearrangement joins TRBV5-1 to TRBJ2-7; no clear D gene. The length of the CDR3 is 13 residues. Germline assignment: CDR1 SGHRS and CDR2 YFSETQ. Trimming shortened V by 3 bases and J by 4 bases, and 11 bases separated the two germline ends. This CDR3 reads CASSSSPDYEQYF. In DNA form, the CDR3 reads TGCGCCAGCAGCTCCTCCCCCGATTACGAGCAGTACTTC.

V and J are TRBV15 and TRBJ2-7, with D maybe TRBD1 (6 bases). The CDR3 covers 15 residues. In germline, CDR1 is LNHNV, CDR2 YYDKDF (reference sequence). V gave up 1 base and J gave up 1 base, with 11 bases separating them. This CDR3 is CATSRGAGVSYEQYF. The CDR3 DNA reads TGTGCCACCAGCAGAGGCGCAGGGGTATCCTACGAGCAGTACTTC. The full variable domain, rest sourced from reference TRBV15 and TRBJ2-7, is DAMVIQNPRYQVTQFGKPVTLSCSQTLNHNVMYWYQQKSSQAPKLLFHYYDKDFNNEADTPDNFQSRRPNTSFCFLDIRSPGLGDTAMYLCATSRGAGVSYEQYFGPGTRLTVT.

The sample holds many counts of this clonotype. The chain combines TRBV2 with TRBJ1-2; D remains ambiguous. Trimming cost V 3 bases and J 1 base, with 15 bases left between them. The CDR3 loop spans 16 amino acids. Germline CDR1 and CDR2: SNHLY and FYNNEI. The CDR3 coding sequence is TGTGCCAGCAGTGATCTTGCGGGAACTCTTAACTATGGCTACACCTTC. It is translated as CASSDLAGTLNYGYTF.

The chain couples TRBV16 to TRBJ2-7; D assignment may be TRBD1 or TRBD2 (5 bases each). Trimming stripped 0 bases from V and 2 bases from J, with 11 bases between. The V gene's germline CDR1 is KGHSY and CDR2 FQNENV. The CDR3 totals 15 residues. CDR3 sequence: CASSQSRDRTYEQYF. The CDR3 region has the DNA TGTGCCAGCAGCCAATCGAGGGACCGAACCTACGAGCAGTACTTC. The whole variable domain, filled in from reference TRBV16 and TRBJ2-7, reads GEEVAQTPKHLVRGEGQKAKLYCAPIKGHSYVFWYQQVLKNEFKFLISFQNENVFDETGMPKERFSAKCLPNSPCSLEIQATKLEDSAVYFCASSQSRDRTYEQYFGPGTRLTVT.

This clonotype came up many times. CDR3 in amino acids: CATNEQGEETQYF. The CDR3 DNA reads TGTGCCACGAACGAGCAGGGAGAAGAGACCCAGTACTTC. This chain joins TRBV24-1 and TRBJ2-5; possibly TRBD1 or TRBD2 for D (5 bases each). Looked up from germline, CDR1 is KGHDR and CDR2 is SFDVKD. The CDR3 has 13 residues. With 10 bases removed from V and 3 bases from J, the gap between germline ends came to 14 bases.

This clonotype was detected ten times or more. The V gene is TRBV6-5, the J gene TRBJ1-6; possibly TRBD1 for D (5 bases). The CDR3 length is 15 residues. The germline V and J ends were trimmed by 2 bases and 9 bases, with 14 bases remaining between them. Germline assignment: CDR1 MNHEY and CDR2 SVGAGI. CDR3 amino acids: CASSYGGGVASPLHF. CDR3 nucleotides: TGTGCCAGCAGTTACGGAGGAGGGGTGGCTTCACCCCTCCACTTT.

The table lists this clonotype with a few counts. The genes are TRBV24-1 and TRBJ2-3, with 7 nucleotides matching TRBD2. This CDR3 is built from 13 residues. Trimming took 5 bases from V and 6 from J; bases not matched to a gene: 4. CDR1 is KGHDR, CDR2 SFDVKD, per germline. The CDR3 reads CATSGRGKDTQYF. The CDR3 DNA reads as TGTGCCACCAGTGGGCGGGGGAAGGATACGCAGTATTTT.

The V and J genes are TRBV6-8 and TRBJ1-2; D is possibly TRBD1 (5 bases). V lost 0 bases and J 7 bases, leaving 12 bases between the germline ends. The germline V gene encodes CDR1 MNHGY and CDR2 SAAAGT. CDR3 length: 14 amino acids. In DNA, the CDR3 is TGTGCCAGCAGTTACTCGACGGGACCTGGTGGCTACACCTTC. Residues: CASSYSTGPGGYTF.

There are many counts of this clonotype. The chain combines TRBV5-1 with TRBJ2-1; D not certain. Germline CDR1 SGHRS, CDR2 YFSETQ. This CDR3 is built from 14 residues. V lost 4 bases, J lost 7 bases, and 15 bases lay in between. The CDR3 region has the DNA TGCGCCAGCAGCCTTGGGTCTAGAGGAAATGAGCAGTTCTTC. This encodes CASSLGSRGNEQFF.

The chain is built from TRBV5-1 and TRBJ2-5, with D possibly being TRBD1 or TRBD2 (5 bases each). V dropped 0 bases and J dropped 1 base, with 10 bases sitting between them. This CDR3 is built from 15 residues. Germline CDR1 is SGHRS and CDR2 is YFSETQ. The CDR3 protein is CASSLGDGFQETQYF. The CDR3 DNA is TGCGCCAGCAGCTTGGGGGACGGGTTCCAAGAGACCCAGTACTTC.

Concerning this clonotype itself: One junction end disagrees with the germline gene, perhaps due to a read error. The genes are TRBV4-1 and TRBJ1-5; weak D call: TRBD1 (6 bases). Germline V gene sequence: CDR1 MGHRA, CDR2 YSYEKL. This CDR3 is 13 amino acids long. The CDR3, as DNA: TGCGCCAGCAGCCAAGATCCGGGGGGGCTGAGGTATTTT. It codes for CASSQDPGGLRYF.

This clonotype occurred a few times. The rearrangement joins TRBV30 to TRBJ2-1; TRBD2 aligns across 8 bases. The CDR3 has 16 amino acids. Germline assignment: CDR1 GTSNPN and CDR2 SVGIG (reference sequence). V lost 3 bases, J lost 8 bases, and 15 bases stayed unmatched. The CDR3 DNA is TGTGCCTGGAGCGGAGTCGGGACTATCGGGGGGGATGAGCAGTTCTTC. This encodes CAWSGVGTIGGDEQFF.

This clonotype has a count of ten or more. The chain uses TRBV5-1 and TRBJ2-3; 10 bases align to TRBD2. Germline-derived CDR1 and CDR2 are SGHRS and YFSETQ. Losses at the gene ends were 4 bases for V and 2 bases for J; bases not matched to a gene: 1. CDR3 size: 14 residues. CDR3 coding DNA: TGCGCCAGCAGCACTAGCGGGATCACAGATACGCAGTATTTT. It translates to CASSTSGITDTQYF.